This TCR beta chain comes out of a study of T cell repertoires in cytomegalovirus infection. From germline, CDR1 is SGHDN and CDR2 FVKESK. V was clipped by 4 bases and J by 13 bases, with 20 bases between them. This CDR3 is 14 amino acids long. Via MiXCR, TCRdb re-called the reads, giving one row per CDR3 protein. Among roughly 100,000 distinct CDR3 sequences listed, approximately 15% were seen once. The chain is built from TRBV14 and TRBJ2-1; a possible D gene is TRBD2 (7 bases). The source of this sequence is a human donor in good health (CMV status not recorded). Some clones in this sample may be carry-over from other donors' samples. The specimen sequenced was PBMCs. CDR3: CASSLRGATPRQFF. For the CDR3, the DNA is TGTGCCAGCAGCCTCCGGGGGGCCACCCCAAGACAGTTCTTC.